Following are 27 T cell receptor beta chains from one sample sequenced in a study of control samples from healthy donors and cancer patients. TCRdb's copy holds only in-frame clones and misses some; the assay was immunoSEQ multiplex PCR. The sample has 95,000 to 150,000 clones, approximately 93% seen once. Material for sequencing was blood. The receptors stem from a woman aged 18-29 years in good health.

The chain links TRBV2 to TRBJ2-5, with D possibly TRBD2 on 6 matching bases. Germline V gene sequence: CDR1 SNHLY, CDR2 FYNNEI. V was clipped by 9 bases and J by 5 bases, with 28 bases between them. The CDR3 covers 17 residues. The CDR3 DNA is TGTGCCAGAACAGAGGGCAGGGAGGAGAGGCACGAGGAGACCCAGTACTTC. This encodes CARTEGREERHEETQYF. The complete variable domain, with remaining parts taken from reference TRBV2 and TRBJ2-5, reads EPEVTQTPSHQVTQMGQEVILRCVPISNHLYFYWYRQILGQKVEFLVSFYNNEISEKSEIFDDQFSVERPDGSNFTLKIRSTKLEDSAMYFCARTEGREERHEETQYFGPGTRLLVL.

The CDR3 bases are TGTGCCAGCACTCCGGGACTAGCGGGAATAGAGACCCAGTACTTC. It codes for CASTPGLAGIETQYF. This chain joins TRBV6-5 and TRBJ2-5; TRBD2 matches 13 bases. The CDR3 is 15 residues long. CDR1 and CDR2 from the germline V gene are MNHEY and SVGAGI. Trimming cost V 7 bases and J 4 bases; bases outside gene matches: 6.

The CDR3 is CASSPQAGVVTDTQYF. The CDR3 DNA reads as TGTGCCAGCAGCCCCCAAGCAGGGGTAGTAACAGATACGCAGTATTTT. The chain is built from TRBV7-6 and TRBJ2-3; possible D gene TRBD1, 6 bases. Germline CDR1 SGHVS, CDR2 FNYEAQ. CDR3 length equals 16 residues. Trimming stripped 5 bases from V and 3 bases from J, with 18 bases between.

This clone was detected once. V is TRBV27 and J is TRBJ2-2; D remains unclear. CDR1 is MNHEY, CDR2 SMNVEV, per germline (reference sequence). The CDR3 has 12 amino acids. V was shortened by 3 bases and J by 3 bases, with 2 bases between the two germline ends. CDR3 bases: TGTGCCAGCAGTTTTCACACCGGGGAGCTGTTTTTT. It is translated as CASSFHTGELFF.

CDR3 protein: CSAADTYEQYF. The CDR3 nucleotides are TGCAGCGCGGCCGACACCTACGAGCAGTACTTC. The chain recombines TRBV29-1 with TRBJ2-7; no reliable D call. Looked up from germline, CDR1 is SQVTM and CDR2 is ANQGSEA. This CDR3 is built from 11 residues. Trimming removed 7 bases from V and 2 bases from J, with 9 bases in between.

This chain connects TRBV24-1 to TRBJ1-3; D uncertain. V dropped 4 bases and J dropped 0 bases, with 3 bases sitting between them. Germline CDR1 KGHDR, CDR2 SFDVKD. This CDR3 has 13 amino acids. The CDR3 sequence: CATSDSSGNTIYF. The DNA of the CDR3 is TGTGCCACCAGTGACAGCTCTGGAAACACCATATATTTT.

The chain employs TRBV28 and TRBJ1-6; maybe TRBD1 (6 bases). The germline V gene has CDR1 MDHEN and CDR2 SYDVKM. V gave up 3 bases and J gave up 1 base, with 13 bases separating them. CDR3 length: 17 residues. The CDR3 protein is CASSLARGGSYNSPLHF. The CDR3 DNA is TGTGCCAGCAGTTTGGCTCGAGGGGGGTCCTATAATTCACCCCTCCACTTT.

This chain joins TRBV5-4 and TRBJ2-5, with TRBD2 as a possible D gene (7 bases). V lost 2 bases to trimming and J lost 4 bases, with 12 bases between them. From germline, CDR1 is SGHNT and CDR2 YYREEE (reference sequence). The CDR3 sequence is 14 residues long. The CDR3 bases are TGTGCCAGCAGCTTTGGGGGGGCGGGAGAGACCCAGTACTTC. Translation: CASSFGGAGETQYF.

The chain is built from TRBV7-2 and TRBJ2-3; D perhaps matches TRBD2 (6 bases). V gave up 6 bases and J gave up 3 bases, with 19 bases separating them. Per germline, CDR1 SGHTA and CDR2 FQGNSA. The CDR3 covers 16 residues. The CDR3 spells CASSRFSGDPTDTQYF. The CDR3 nucleotides read TGTGCCAGCAGTCGGTTTAGCGGAGACCCGACAGATACGCAGTATTTT. The full variable domain, with the rest looked up from reference TRBV7-2 and TRBJ2-3, is GAGVSQSPSNKVTEKGKDVELRCDPISGHTALYWYRQSLGQGLEFLIYFQGNSAPDKSGLPSDRFSAERTGGSVSTLTIQRTQQEDSAVYLCASSRFSGDPTDTQYFGPGTRLTVL.

This chain uses TRBV19 with TRBJ2-7, with a possible D match to TRBD2 (6 bases). V gave up 7 bases and J gave up 3 bases, with 22 bases separating them. This CDR3 region has 16 residues. From germline, CDR1 is LNHDA and CDR2 SQIVND (reference sequence). The CDR3 bases are TGTGCCAGTACGACTTGGCGGGGCCCAACGAGCTACGAGCAGTACTTC. Translation gives CASTTWRGPTSYEQYF.

The chain couples TRBV29-1 to TRBJ2-1; 7 bases align to TRBD1. Germline V gives CDR1 SQVTM, CDR2 ANQGSEA. Losses at the gene ends were 7 bases for V and 9 bases for J; bases not matched to a gene: 6. The CDR3 is 11 residues long. DNA for the CDR3: TGCAGCGATGGGACAGTAGGTGAGCAGTTCTTC. Translated: CSDGTVGEQFF.

The genes are TRBV28 and TRBJ1-4, with no clear D. From germline, CDR1 is MDHEN and CDR2 SYDVKM. With 10 bases removed from V and 8 bases from J, the gap between germline ends came to 17 bases. This CDR3 spans 13 amino acids. This CDR3 reads CAILRAQGEKLFF. DNA of the CDR3: TGTGCCATCTTGCGTGCTCAAGGGGAAAAACTGTTTTTT.

Only one count was recorded for this clone. The chain has TRBV7-2 and TRBJ1-1; D is unclear. The V end was cut by 3 bases, the J end by 6 bases, with 11 bases between. This CDR3 has 13 residues. Germline V lookup: CDR1 SGHTA, CDR2 FQGNSA. CDR3 loop: CASSFRQAAEAFF. As DNA, the CDR3 is TGTGCCAGCAGCTTTAGGCAAGCTGCTGAAGCTTTCTTT.

The genes are TRBV5-1 and TRBJ2-3, with D possibly matching TRBD2 (6 bases). CDR3 length: 16 residues. Trimming removed 2 bases at V and 3 bases at J, with 16 bases between. Germline V gene data show CDR1 as SGHRS and CDR2 as YFSETQ. DNA of the CDR3: TGCGCCAGCAGCTTTGGGGTTGCGGGGCTAACAGATACGCAGTATTTT. It is translated as CASSFGVAGLTDTQYF.

On this clone itself: The same CDR3 also results from other DNA sequences found in this sample. The V and J genes are TRBV4-3 and TRBJ1-1, with D possibly being TRBD1 (6 bases). The CDR3 has 13 residues. Trimming pared 0 bases from V and 4 bases from J, leaving 6 bases between. CDR1 and CDR2 from the germline V gene are LGHNA and YSLEER. This CDR3 is CASSQEGGTEAFF. The CDR3 nucleotides read TGCGCCAGCAGCCAAGAAGGGGGCACTGAAGCTTTCTTT.

The chain recombines TRBV19 with TRBJ1-1; TRBD1 agrees at 8 bases. CDR1 is LNHDA and CDR2 is SQIVND in the germline V gene (reference sequence). The ends lost 6 bases at V and 4 bases at J; junction bases unmatched: 7. The CDR3 sequence is 14 residues long. The CDR3 here is CASSTGGGVTEAFF. The CDR3 coding sequence is TGTGCCAGTAGCACAGGGGGAGGGGTCACTGAAGCTTTCTTT.

This clone was detected only once. The chain joins TRBV19 to TRBJ2-3, with TRBD2 as a possible D gene (5 bases). The germline V and J ends were trimmed by 8 bases and 8 bases, with 17 bases remaining between them. This CDR3 contains 13 residues. The germline V gene has CDR1 LNHDA and CDR2 SQIVND (reference sequence). The CDR3 DNA reads TGTGCCAGTGGGCCCTTGGGAGTTGGTACGCAGTATTTT. Its translation: CASGPLGVGTQYF.

This chain joins TRBV27 and TRBJ2-3, with D tentatively TRBD2 (6 bases). CDR1 and CDR2 (germline): MNHEY, SMNVEV (reference sequence). CDR3 size: 15 residues. V was trimmed by 4 bases and J by 0 bases, leaving 11 bases between them. The CDR3 DNA sequence: TGTGCCAGCAGTTCTAGGCGGGGTAGCACAGATACGCAGTATTTT. This sequence encodes CASSSRRGSTDTQYF.

The chain couples TRBV11-2 to TRBJ2-5; possibly TRBD2 for D (8 bases). Per germline, CDR1 SGHAT and CDR2 FQNNGV. V was pared by 5 bases and J by 13 bases, with 17 bases between. This CDR3 contains 12 residues. CDR3 sequence reads: CASSPGRGLTYF. The CDR3 bases are TGTGCCAGCAGCCCCGGGAGGGGGCTGACGTACTTC.

The chain uses TRBV11-1 and TRBJ2-7; no firm D call. Trimming shortened V by 2 bases and J by 0 bases, and 8 bases separated the two germline ends. Per the germline V gene, CDR1 is SGHAT and CDR2 is FQDESV (reference sequence). This CDR3 is built from 14 residues. Here the CDR3 DNA reads TGTGCCAGCAGCTTACGGTCAGCCTCCTACGAGCAGTACTTC. Encoded protein: CASSLRSASYEQYF. The whole variable domain, filled in from reference TRBV11-1 and TRBJ2-7, reads EAEVAQSPRYKITEKSQAVAFWCDPISGHATLYWYRQILGQGPELLVQFQDESVVDDSQLPKDRFSAERLKGVDSTLKIQPAELGDSAMYLCASSLRSASYEQYFGPGTRLTVT.

The chain has TRBV6-5 and TRBJ2-7; 9 bases line up with TRBD1. The ends lost 5 bases at V and 0 bases at J; junction bases unmatched: 5. CDR3 length equals 15 residues. Germline V gene data show CDR1 as MNHEY and CDR2 as SVGAGI. The DNA of the CDR3 is TGTGCCAGCAGTAAAAGGGGACAGGGCTCCTACGAGCAGTACTTC. It specifies CASSKRGQGSYEQYF.

The gene calls are TRBV18 and TRBJ2-3, with D possibly being TRBD2 (6 bases). V lost 0 bases and J 4 bases, leaving 8 bases between the germline ends. The CDR3 has 14 residues. Germline-derived CDR1 and CDR2 are KGHSH and LQKENI. CDR3 region: CASSPPGEADTQYF. CDR3 sequence (DNA): TGTGCCAGCTCACCACCCGGGGAGGCAGATACGCAGTATTTT. Full variable domain (outside the CDR3, taken from reference TRBV18 and TRBJ2-3): NAGVMQNPRHLVRRRGQEARLRCSPMKGHSHVYWYRQLPEEGLKFMVYLQKENIIDESGMPKERFSAEFPKEGPSILRIQQVVRGDSAAYFCASSPPGEADTQYFGPGTRLTVL.

The V call is TRBV19, the J call TRBJ2-1; 13 bases match TRBD2. The V gene's germline CDR1 is LNHDA and CDR2 SQIVND (reference sequence). This CDR3 has 18 residues. The V gene end was trimmed by 5 bases and the J gene end by 9 bases; junction bases not matched to a gene: 16. The CDR3 is CASSDGLAGVLGQGEQFF. In DNA form, the CDR3 reads TGTGCCAGTAGTGATGGACTAGCGGGAGTTTTGGGGCAGGGTGAGCAGTTCTTC.

V gene TRBV5-1 combines with J gene TRBJ2-1; D is unresolved. This CDR3 region has 14 residues. The V end lost 0 bases, the J end lost 6 bases, and 10 bases lay between the germline ends. In germline, CDR1 is SGHRS, CDR2 YFSETQ. For the CDR3, the DNA is TGCGCCAGCAGCTTGGTCGTCAAGGGCAATGAGCAGTTCTTC. Residues: CASSLVVKGNEQFF. Full variable domain (outside the CDR3, taken from reference TRBV5-1 and TRBJ2-1): KAGVTQTPRYLIKTRGQQVTLSCSPISGHRSVSWYQQTPGQGLQFLFEYFSETQRNKGNFPGRFSGRQFSNSRSEMNVSTLELGDSALYLCASSLVVKGNEQFFGPGTRLTVL.

The chain carries TRBV7-3 and TRBJ2-1; D possibly corresponds to TRBD2 (5 bases). V was shortened by 2 bases and J by 2 bases, with 10 bases between the two germline ends. In germline, CDR1 is SGHTA, CDR2 FQGTGA. This CDR3 has 15 residues. The CDR3, as DNA: TGTGCCAGCAGCTTAGTCTCTAGCCCCTACAATGAGCAGTTCTTC. The encoded protein is CASSLVSSPYNEQFF.

This clone was counted a single time. This rearrangement joins TRBV19 to TRBJ2-3; 7 positions match TRBD1. The CDR3 has 15 residues. The V and J ends lost 9 bases and 0 bases, in that order; junction bases with no gene match: 9. Germline V CDR1 and CDR2: LNHDA, SQIVND (reference sequence). This CDR3 is CASIAGTASTDTQYF. For the CDR3, the DNA is TGTGCCAGCATAGCCGGGACAGCTAGCACAGATACGCAGTATTTT.

CDR3 in amino acids: CASSRPDKSYEQYF. The CDR3 region has the DNA TGTGCCAGCAGCAGGCCGGACAAATCCTACGAGCAGTACTTC. The chain couples TRBV21-1 to TRBJ2-7; the D call TRBD1 from the table was never checked on the DNA. TRBV21-1 is a documented pseudogene. The CDR3 is 14 amino acids.